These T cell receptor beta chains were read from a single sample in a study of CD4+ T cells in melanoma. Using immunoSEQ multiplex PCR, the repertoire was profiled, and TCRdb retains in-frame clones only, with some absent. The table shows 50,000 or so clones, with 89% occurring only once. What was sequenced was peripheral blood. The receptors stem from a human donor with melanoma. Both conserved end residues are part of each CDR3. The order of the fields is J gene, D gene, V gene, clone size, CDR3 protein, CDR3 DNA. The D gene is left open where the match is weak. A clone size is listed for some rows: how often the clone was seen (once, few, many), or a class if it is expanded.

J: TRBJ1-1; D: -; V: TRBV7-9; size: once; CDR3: CASSRYRGRGNTEAFF; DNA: TGTGCCAGCAGCCGCTACAGAGGCAGGGGGAACACTGAAGCTTTCTTT
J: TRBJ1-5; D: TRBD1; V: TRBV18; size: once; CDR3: CASSPPGQGGNQPQHF; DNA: TGTGCCAGCTCACCACCGGGACAGGGGGGTAATCAGCCCCAGCATTTT
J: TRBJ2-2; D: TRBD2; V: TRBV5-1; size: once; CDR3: CASSGLAGGIIGELFF; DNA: TGCGCCAGCAGCGGACTAGCGGGGGGCATTATCGGGGAGCTGTTTTTT
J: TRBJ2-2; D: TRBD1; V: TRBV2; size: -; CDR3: CASTTGTVNTGELFF; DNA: TGTGCCAGCACCACCGGGACAGTGAACACCGGGGAGCTGTTTTTT
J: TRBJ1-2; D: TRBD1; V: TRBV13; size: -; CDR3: CASSPVQRDRPNYGYTF; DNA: TGTGCCAGCAGCCCCGTCCAGAGGGACAGACCTAACTATGGCTACACCTTC
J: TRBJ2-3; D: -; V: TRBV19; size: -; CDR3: CASSITTVDTQYF; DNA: TGTGCCAGTAGTATTACGACGGTAGATACGCAGTATTTT
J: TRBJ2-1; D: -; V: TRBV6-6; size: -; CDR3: CASSSTVNEQFF; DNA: TGTGCCAGCAGTTCTACGGTTAATGAGCAGTTCTTC
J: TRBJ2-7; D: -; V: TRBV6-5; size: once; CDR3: CASSYSGRQSYEQYF; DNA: TGTGCCAGCAGTTACTCGGGCAGGCAATCCTACGAGCAGTACTTC
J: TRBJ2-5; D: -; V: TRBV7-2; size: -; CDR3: CASSPGRVETQYF; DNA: TGTGCCAGCAGCCCTGGCAGGGTGGAGACCCAGTACTTC
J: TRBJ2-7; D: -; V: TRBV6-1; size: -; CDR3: CASSEAYDRTAYEQYF; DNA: TGTGCCAGCAGTGAAGCGTATGACAGGACCGCCTACGAGCAGTACTTC
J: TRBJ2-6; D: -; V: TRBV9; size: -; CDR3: CASSVGGAPGMTF; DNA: TGTGCCAGCAGCGTAGGGGGGGCCCCGGGTATGACTTTC
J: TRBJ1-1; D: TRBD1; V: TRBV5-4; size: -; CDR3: CASSPEATGMSNEAFF; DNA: TGTGCCAGCAGCCCGGAAGCGACAGGGATGTCTAATGAAGCTTTCTTT
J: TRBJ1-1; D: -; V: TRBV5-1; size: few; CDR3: CASSLGRNTEAFF; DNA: TGCGCCAGCAGCTTGGGGAGGAACACTGAAGCTTTCTTT
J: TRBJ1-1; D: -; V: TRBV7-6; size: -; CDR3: CASSPNRPRDSVWTEAFF; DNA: TGTGCCAGCAGCCCTAACAGGCCCCGGGATTCTGTATGGACTGAAGCTTTCTTT
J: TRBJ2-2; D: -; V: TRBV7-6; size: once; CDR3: CASSLGGFGELFF; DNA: TGTGCCAGCAGCTTAGGAGGGTTCGGGGAGCTGTTTTTT
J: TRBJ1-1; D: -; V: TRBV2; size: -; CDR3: CASSDQGTEAFF; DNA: TGTGCCAGCAGTGATCAGGGGACTGAAGCTTTCTTT
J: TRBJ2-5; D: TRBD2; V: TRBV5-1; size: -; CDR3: CASSSPSGGQETQYF; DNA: TGCGCCAGCAGCTCGCCTAGCGGGGGCCAAGAGACCCAGTACTTC
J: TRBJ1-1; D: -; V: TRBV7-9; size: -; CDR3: CASSIDRLNTEAFF; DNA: TGTGCCAGCAGCATCGACAGATTGAACACTGAAGCTTTCTTT
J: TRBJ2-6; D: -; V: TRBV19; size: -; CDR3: CASSQGGAGANVLTF; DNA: TGTGCCAGTAGTCAGGGGGGGGCAGGGGCCAACGTCCTGACTTTC
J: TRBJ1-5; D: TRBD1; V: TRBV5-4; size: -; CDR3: CASSFMGQGSNQPQHF; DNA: TGTGCCAGCAGCTTTATGGGACAGGGGAGCAATCAGCCCCAGCATTTT
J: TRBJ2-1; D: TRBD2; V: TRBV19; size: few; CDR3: CASRGLDEGEQFF; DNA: TGTGCCAGTAGAGGACTAGATGAAGGTGAGCAGTTCTTC
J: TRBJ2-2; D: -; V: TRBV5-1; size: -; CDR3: CASSLEAGNTGELFF; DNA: TGCGCCAGCAGCTTGGAAGCGGGTAATACCGGGGAGCTGTTTTTT
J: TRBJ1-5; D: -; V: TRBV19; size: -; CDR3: CASSGGISNQPQHF; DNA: TGTGCCAGTAGTGGGGGAATAAGCAATCAGCCCCAGCATTTT
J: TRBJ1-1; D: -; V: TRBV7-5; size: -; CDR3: CARSFCAAQNTEAFF; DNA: TGTGCCAGAAGCTTTTGCGCAGCCCAAAACACTGAAGCTTTCTTT
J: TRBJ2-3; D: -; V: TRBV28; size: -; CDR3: CASSGGDMAGDTQYF; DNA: TGTGCCAGCAGTGGGGGAGACATGGCGGGAGATACGCAGTATTTT
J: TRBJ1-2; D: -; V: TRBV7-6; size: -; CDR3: CASSLPLGYTF; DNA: TGTGCCAGCAGCCTACCCCTTGGCTACACCTTC
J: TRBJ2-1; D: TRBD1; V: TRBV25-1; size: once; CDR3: CASSVDRGSDYNEQFF; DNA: TGTGCCAGCAGTGTAGACAGGGGGTCGGATTACAATGAGCAGTTCTTC
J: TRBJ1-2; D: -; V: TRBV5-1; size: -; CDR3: CASSLSGNGYTF; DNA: TGCGCCAGCAGCTTGTCGGGGAATGGCTACACCTTC
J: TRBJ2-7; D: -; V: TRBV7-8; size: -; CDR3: CASSLGSGFTYEQYF; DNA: TGTGCCAGCAGCTTAGGGTCAGGGTTCACCTACGAGCAGTACTTC
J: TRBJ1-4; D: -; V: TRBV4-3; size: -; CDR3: CASSSGTRGEKLFF; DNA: TGCGCCAGTTCCTCCGGGACAAGGGGTGAAAAACTGTTTTTT
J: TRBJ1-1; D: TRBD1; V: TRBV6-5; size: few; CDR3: CASSFFGTGDTFF; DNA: TGTGCCAGCAGTTTTTTCGGGACAGGGGACACTTTCTTT
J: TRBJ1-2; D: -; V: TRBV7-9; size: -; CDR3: CASSTENYGYTF; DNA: TGTGCCAGCAGCACAGAAAACTATGGCTACACCTTC
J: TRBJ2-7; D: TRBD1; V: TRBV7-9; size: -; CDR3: CASSLRAGGSYEQYF; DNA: TGTGCCAGCAGCTTAAGGGCAGGGGGCTCCTACGAGCAGTACTTC
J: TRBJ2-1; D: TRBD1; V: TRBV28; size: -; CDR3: CASSKGQGGNEQFF; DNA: TGTGCCAGCAGTAAGGGACAGGGGGGCAATGAGCAGTTCTTC
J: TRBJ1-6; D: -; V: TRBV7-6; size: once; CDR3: CASSFGGRSPLHF; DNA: TGTGCCAGCAGCTTTGGTGGTCGGTCACCCCTCCACTTT
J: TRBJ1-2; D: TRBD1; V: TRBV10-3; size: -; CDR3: CAIRTGGINYGYTF; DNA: TGTGCCATCAGAACAGGGGGAATTAACTATGGCTACACCTTC
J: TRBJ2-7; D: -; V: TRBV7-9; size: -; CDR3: CASSLRQYYEQYF; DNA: TGTGCCAGCAGCTTAAGGCAGTACTACGAGCAGTACTTC
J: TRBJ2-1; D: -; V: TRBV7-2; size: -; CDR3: CASFSGFSYNEQFF; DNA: TGTGCCAGTTTTAGCGGATTCTCCTACAATGAGCAGTTCTTC
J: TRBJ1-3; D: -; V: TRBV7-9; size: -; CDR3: CASRPPRMNSGNTIYF; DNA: TGTGCCAGCAGACCCCCCAGGATGAACTCTGGAAACACCATATATTTT
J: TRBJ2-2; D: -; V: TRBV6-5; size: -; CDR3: CASSYSGTGSGELFF; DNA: TGTGCCAGCAGTTACTCTGGCACGGGGTCCGGGGAGCTGTTTTTT
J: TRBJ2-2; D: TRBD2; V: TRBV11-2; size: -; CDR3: CASSLSSGGASTGELFF; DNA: TGTGCCAGCAGCTTATCTAGCGGGGGGGCTAGCACCGGGGAGCTGTTTTTT
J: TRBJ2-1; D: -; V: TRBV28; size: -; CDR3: CASSGGTHSFNEQFF; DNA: TGTGCCAGCAGTGGCGGGACACACAGCTTCAATGAGCAGTTCTTC
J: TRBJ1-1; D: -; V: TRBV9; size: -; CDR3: CASSVGTGRDTEAFF; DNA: TGTGCCAGCAGCGTAGGCACAGGGCGGGACACTGAAGCTTTCTTT
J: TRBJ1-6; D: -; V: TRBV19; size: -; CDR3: CASSIQTFSPLHF; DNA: TGTGCCAGTAGTATTCAGACCTTCTCACCCCTCCACTTT
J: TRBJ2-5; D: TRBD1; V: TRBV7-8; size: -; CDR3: CASSPDRVTQYF; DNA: TGTGCCAGCAGCCCGGACAGGGTGACCCAGTACTTC
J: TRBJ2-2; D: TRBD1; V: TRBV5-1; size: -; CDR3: CASSSRDRGTGELFF; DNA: TGCGCCAGCAGCTCACGGGACAGGGGCACCGGGGAGCTGTTTTTT
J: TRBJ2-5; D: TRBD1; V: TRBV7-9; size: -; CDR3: CASSLLPGQGKSETQYF; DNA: TGTGCCAGCAGCCTCCTTCCGGGACAGGGAAAGTCAGAGACCCAGTACTTC
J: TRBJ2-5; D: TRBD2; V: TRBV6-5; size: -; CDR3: CASSYSGLPQETQYF; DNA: TGTGCCAGCAGTTACTCGGGACTACCCCAAGAGACCCAGTACTTC
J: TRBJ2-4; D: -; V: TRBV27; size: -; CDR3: CASSPGGNIQYF; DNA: TGTGCCAGCAGTCCCGGGGGTAACATTCAGTACTTC
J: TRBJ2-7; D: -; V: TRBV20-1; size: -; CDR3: CSAGSGYEQYF; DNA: TGCAGTGCTGGTAGCGGCTACGAGCAGTACTTC
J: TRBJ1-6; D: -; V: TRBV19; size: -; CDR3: CASRENSYNSPLHF; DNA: TGTGCCAGTAGGGAAAACTCCTATAATTCACCCCTCCACTTT